Listed below are T cell receptor beta chains from one sample, sequenced in a study of cytomegalovirus exposure and HLA in healthy donors. The protocol was immunoSEQ multiplex PCR, while the TCRdb copy is restricted to in-frame clones and leaves out a portion. The sample holds under 300,000 clones, 80% to 90% seen once. The specimen sequenced was PBMCs. The receptors originated from a woman aged 40 to 55 in good health and CMV-seropositive. CDR3s include the opening cysteine and the closing phenylalanine or tryptophan. Each record gives: D gene, V gene, J gene, CDR3 DNA, CDR3 protein. D genes are given only for firm matches.

>TRBD1|TRBV9|TRBJ2-1
TGTGCCACCAACAGGGGGGTCAACAATGAGCAGTTCTTC
CATNRGVNNEQFF
>.|TRBV19|TRBJ1-1
TGTGCCAGTATTCGAAGGAGGGAGGACACTGAAGCTTTCTTT
CASIRRREDTEAFF
>.|TRBV7-7|TRBJ2-7
TGTGCTAGCAGCCGGGACATGAACTACGAGCAGTACTTC
CASSRDMNYEQYF
>.|TRBV4-2|TRBJ1-1
TGTGCCAGCAGCCAAGAAGAGGCGAGAGTGAACACTGAAGCTTTCTTT
CASSQEEARVNTEAFF
>TRBD1|TRBV5-1|TRBJ2-7
TGCGCCAGCAGACCTACCGGGACAGGGGGAACCGGAGAGTACTTC
CASRPTGTGGTGEYF
>.|TRBV5-6|TRBJ2-1
TGTGCCAGCAGTTACTTACTCTCCTACAATGAGCAGTTCTTC
CASSYLLSYNEQFF
>.|TRBV2|TRBJ2-1
TGTGCCAGCACACGAGACAGAGAGCAGTTCTTC
CASTRDREQFF
>.|TRBV7-2|TRBJ1-4
TGTGCCAGCAGCTTATTAAGAGGGTCGTATGAAAAACTGTTTTTT
CASSLLRGSYEKLFF
>.|TRBV7-3|TRBJ2-7
TGTGCCAACGTTCGGACTTCGCAGTACTTC
CANVRTSQYF
>.|TRBV29-1|TRBJ1-1
TGCAGCTCCCCCAAGGGGGGGAAAGCTTTCTTT
CSSPKGGKAFF
>TRBD1|TRBV5-1|TRBJ2-5
TGCGCCAGCAGCTTGGGAACAGGGGAAGAGACCCAGTACTTC
CASSLGTGEETQYF